These 14 T cell receptor beta chains originate from one sample sequenced in a study of shared clonotypes between healthy human individuals. Selected positively for CCR7 and CD45RO-negative, naive CD8 cells excluded terminally differentiated effector memory CD45RA+ cells. Data came from immunoSEQ multiplex PCR; TCRdb stores just in-frame clones and leaves some out. Altogether around 2,000,000 clones are present, just over 90% being singletons, with the ten largest covering under 2%. The specimen sequenced was naive CD8+ T cells from PBMCs. The receptors originated from a man aged 18 to 29 in good health. Some clones in this sample may be carry-over from other donors' samples.

The chain employs TRBV5-4 and TRBJ2-7; 7 bases fit TRBD2. The trim removed 4 bases at V and 2 bases at J, leaving 15 bases unmatched. The germline V gene has CDR1 SGHNT and CDR2 YYREEE (reference sequence). This CDR3 is built from 17 residues. The CDR3 loop reads CASSTHPKRGRAYEQYF. CDR3 coding DNA: TGTGCCAGCAGCACTCATCCCAAACGAGGGAGGGCCTACGAGCAGTACTTC. Full variable domain (outside the CDR3, taken from reference TRBV5-4 and TRBJ2-7): ETGVTQSPTHLIKTRGQQVTLRCSSQSGHNTVSWYQQALGQGPQFIFQYYREEENGRGNFPPRFSGLQFPNYSSELNVNALELDDSALYLCASSTHPKRGRAYEQYFGPGTRLTVT.

In DNA, the CDR3 is TGCGCCAGCAGCCAAGATTTACGGGTCTGGGGTCTCGTTGAGGGGGAGCTGTTTTTT. Translating gives CASSQDLRVWGLVEGELFF. The chain joins TRBV4-3 to TRBJ2-2; D gene unclear. V lost 0 bases and J 8 bases, leaving 25 bases between the germline ends. The CDR3 consists of 19 residues. The V gene's germline CDR1 is LGHNA and CDR2 YSLEER.

The chain employs TRBV6-6 and TRBJ2-5, with 10 bases aligning to TRBD1. V trimming: 4 bases; J trimming: 7 bases; junction bases outside the gene matches: 9. The CDR3 length is 15 residues. Per germline, CDR1 MNHNY and CDR2 SVGAGI (reference sequence). The CDR3 region has the DNA TGTGCCAGCAGTTCTCGGGACAGGGGTTTCGGGACCCAGTACTTC. It translates to CASSSRDRGFGTQYF.

Comments on this clone: At the DNA level, this CDR3 is encoded by other sequences in the same sample as well. This sequence joins TRBV27 and TRBJ1-1; TRBD1 is a possible D gene (6 bases). V lost 3 bases and J lost 2, with 10 bases in between. The CDR3 consists of 14 residues. From germline, CDR1 is MNHEY and CDR2 SMNVEV (reference sequence). The CDR3 DNA reads as TGTGCCAGCAGTTTTGGGGGGGCCAACACTGAAGCTTTCTTT. This gives the protein CASSFGGANTEAFF.

The chain has TRBV4-3 and TRBJ2-1, with TRBD2 identical over 10 bases. Germline values: CDR1 LGHNA, CDR2 YSLEER. The trim removed 1 base at V and 6 bases at J, leaving 9 bases unmatched. This CDR3 comprises 17 residues. Written as DNA, the CDR3 is TGCGCCAGCAGCCAAGGGGTACCGGGACTAGCGACCAATGAGCAGTTCTTC. Amino acid sequence: CASSQGVPGLATNEQFF.

On this clone: Within the sample, other DNA sequences also encode this same CDR3. The rearrangement links TRBV27 to TRBJ2-1; D gene unclear. The CDR3 totals 13 residues. Trimming removed 3 bases at V and 5 bases at J, with 8 bases between. Per the germline V gene, CDR1 is MNHEY and CDR2 is SMNVEV (reference sequence). The DNA of the CDR3 is TGTGCCAGCAGTTTTGGCTCTGACAATGAGCAGTTCTTC. It encodes CASSFGSDNEQFF.

The rearrangement links TRBV7-8 to TRBJ1-1; D gene uncertain. Germline CDR1 is SGHVS and CDR2 is FQNEAQ. V shed 5 bases and J shed 6 bases, with 13 bases lying between them. The CDR3 is 13 residues long. The CDR3: CASSLTRVPEAFF. The CDR3 DNA follows: TGTGCCAGCAGCCTAACTAGGGTTCCTGAAGCTTTCTTT. Drawing the rest from reference TRBV7-8 and TRBJ1-1, the complete variable domain is GAGVSQSPRYKVAKRGQDVALRCDPISGHVSLFWYQQALGQGPEFLTYFQNEAQLDKSGLPSDRFFAERPEGSVSTLKIQRTQQEDSAVYLCASSLTRVPEAFFGQGTRLTVV.

The rearrangement joins TRBV19 to TRBJ2-7; 10 positions agree with TRBD2. This CDR3 has 17 amino acids. The V gene end was trimmed by 9 bases and the J gene end by 2 bases; junction bases not matched to a gene: 16. In germline, CDR1 is LNHDA, CDR2 SQIVND (reference sequence). Here the CDR3 DNA reads TGTGCCAGCTCCCCTGGCCTAGCGGGAGTGTCCCCCTACGAGCAGTACTTC. It specifies CASSPGLAGVSPYEQYF.

The CDR3 spells CASSPVTGGRTEAFF. The CDR3 DNA reads as TGTGCCAGCTCACCGGTAACAGGGGGCCGCACTGAAGCTTTCTTT. The rearrangement uses TRBV18 and TRBJ1-1; TRBD1 aligns across 9 bases. V lost 3 bases, J lost 4 bases, and 6 bases stayed unmatched. The V gene's germline CDR1 is KGHSH and CDR2 LQKENI. This CDR3 is 15 amino acids long. The full variable domain, rest sourced from reference TRBV18 and TRBJ1-1, is NAGVMQNPRHLVRRRGQEARLRCSPMKGHSHVYWYRQLPEEGLKFMVYLQKENIIDESGMPKERFSAEFPKEGPSILRIQQVVRGDSAAYFCASSPVTGGRTEAFFGQGTRLTVV.

The chain has TRBV4-2 and TRBJ2-7, with 12 bases identical to TRBD2. The germline V gene has CDR1 LGHNA and CDR2 YNFKEQ. The junction had 6 bases not matched to a gene; V was cut back by 6 bases and J by 3 bases. This CDR3 is 15 amino acids long. The CDR3 DNA follows: TGTGCCAGCAGACCCGGACTAGCGGGACTCTACGAGCAGTACTTC. It codes for CASRPGLAGLYEQYF.

This sequence joins TRBV27 and TRBJ2-7; D is undetermined. CDR1 is MNHEY, CDR2 SMNVEV, per germline (reference sequence). V lost 3 bases and J lost 5, with 8 bases in between. This CDR3 spans 12 amino acids. The CDR3 DNA is TGTGCCAGCAGTTTTCCTCCGGACGAGCAGTACTTC. It translates to CASSFPPDEQYF.

This clone was seen a few times. The CDR3 DNA reads as TGTGCCTTGGCCCAGGGATCTGGCTACACCTTC. Its translation: CALAQGSGYTF. This chain connects TRBV30 to TRBJ1-2; TRBD1 is a possible D gene (5 bases). From germline, CDR1 is GTSNPN and CDR2 SVGIG (reference sequence). The CDR3 consists of 11 residues. Trimming removed 7 bases from V and 7 bases from J, with 13 bases in between.

This clone was observed once. The V gene is TRBV6-1, the J gene TRBJ2-7, with D maybe TRBD1 (7 bases). From germline, CDR1 is MNHNS and CDR2 SASEGT. V shed 8 bases and J shed 3 bases, with 17 bases lying between them. The CDR3 extends over 14 amino acids. CDR3 nucleotide sequence: TGTGCCAGCCGCGGGACAGCCTTCATCTACGAGCAGTACTTC. It translates to CASRGTAFIYEQYF.

This chain joins TRBV6-6 and TRBJ1-1, with TRBD1 identical over 7 bases. V was pared by 2 bases and J by 11 bases, with 8 bases of the junction left unmatched. CDR3 size: 13 residues. In germline, CDR1 is MNHNY, CDR2 SVGAGI (reference sequence). CDR3 sequence reads: CASSYIRGVMAFF. The CDR3 DNA is TGTGCCAGCAGTTACATCAGGGGGGTGATGGCTTTCTTT.